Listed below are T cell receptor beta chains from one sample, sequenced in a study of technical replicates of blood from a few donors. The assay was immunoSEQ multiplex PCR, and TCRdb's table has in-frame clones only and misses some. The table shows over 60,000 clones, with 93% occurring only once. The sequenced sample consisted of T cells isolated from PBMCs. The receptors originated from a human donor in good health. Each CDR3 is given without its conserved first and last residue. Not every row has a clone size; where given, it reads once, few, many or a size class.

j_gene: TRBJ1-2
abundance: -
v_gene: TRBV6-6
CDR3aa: ASSSIPISRGHGYT

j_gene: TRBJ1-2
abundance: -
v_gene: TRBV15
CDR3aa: ATSLVGGQGEGYT

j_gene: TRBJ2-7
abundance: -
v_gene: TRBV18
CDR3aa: ASSPATGTHEQY

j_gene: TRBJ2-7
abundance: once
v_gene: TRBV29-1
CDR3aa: SVRTGQSEQY

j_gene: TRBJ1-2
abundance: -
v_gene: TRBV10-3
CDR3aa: ASWDRVLYGYT

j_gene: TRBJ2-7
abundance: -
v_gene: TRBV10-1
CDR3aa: ASSEGTSGGIYEQY

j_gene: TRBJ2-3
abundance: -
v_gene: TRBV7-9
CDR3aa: ASSARGGPDTQY

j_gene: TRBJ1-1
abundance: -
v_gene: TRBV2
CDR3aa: ASSAGGFNTEAF

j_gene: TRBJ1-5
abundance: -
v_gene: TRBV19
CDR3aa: ASSIVQPSNQPQH

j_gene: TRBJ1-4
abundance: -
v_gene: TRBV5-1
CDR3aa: ASSRQGDVNEKLF

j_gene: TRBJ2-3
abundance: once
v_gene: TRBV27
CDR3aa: ASSLASGSADTQY

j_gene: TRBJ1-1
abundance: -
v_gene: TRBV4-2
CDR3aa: ASSPRQAWNTEAF

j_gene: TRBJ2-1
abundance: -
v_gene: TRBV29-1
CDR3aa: SVEGGLAGASSSYNEQF

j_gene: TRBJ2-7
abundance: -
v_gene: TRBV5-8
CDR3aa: ASSRDRNYEQY

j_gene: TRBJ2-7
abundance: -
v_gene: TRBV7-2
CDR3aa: ASRKEAHSTYEQY

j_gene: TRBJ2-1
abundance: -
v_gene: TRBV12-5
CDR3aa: ASGLGPPRGWNEQF

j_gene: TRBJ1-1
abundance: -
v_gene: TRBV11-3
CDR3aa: ASSLGGDRAAEAF

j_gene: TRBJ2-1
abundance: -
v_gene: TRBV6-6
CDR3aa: ASSPYNEQF

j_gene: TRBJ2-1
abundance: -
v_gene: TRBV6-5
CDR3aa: ASSYSGGFSYNEQF

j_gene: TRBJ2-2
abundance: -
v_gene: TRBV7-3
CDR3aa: ASSLSGPTGELF

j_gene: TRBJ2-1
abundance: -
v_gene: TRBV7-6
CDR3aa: ASSPTSDPRYNEQF

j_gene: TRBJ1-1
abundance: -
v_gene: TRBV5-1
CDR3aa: ASSPEGENTEAF

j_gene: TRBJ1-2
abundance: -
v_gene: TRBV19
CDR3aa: ASRSQDRSYYGYT

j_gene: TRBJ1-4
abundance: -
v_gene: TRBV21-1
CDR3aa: ASSKGGTNEKLF

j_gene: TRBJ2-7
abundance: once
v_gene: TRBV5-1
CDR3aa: ASSLDQGREQY

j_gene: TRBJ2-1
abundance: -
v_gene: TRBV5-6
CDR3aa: ASSPAGNEQF